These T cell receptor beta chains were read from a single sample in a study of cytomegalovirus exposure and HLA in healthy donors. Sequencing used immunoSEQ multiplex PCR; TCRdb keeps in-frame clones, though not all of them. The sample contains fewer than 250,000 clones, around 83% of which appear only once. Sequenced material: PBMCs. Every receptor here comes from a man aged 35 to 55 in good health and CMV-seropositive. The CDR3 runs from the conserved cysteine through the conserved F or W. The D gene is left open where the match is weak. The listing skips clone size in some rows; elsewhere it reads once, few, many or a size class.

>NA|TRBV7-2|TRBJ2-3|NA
CASSFEGPRGTQYF
TGTGCCAGCAGCTTCGAAGGGCCAAGGGGTACGCAGTATTTT
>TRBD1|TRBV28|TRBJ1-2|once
CASSFLQGAGYTF
TGTGCCAGCAGTTTCCTCCAGGGGGCTGGCTACACCTTC
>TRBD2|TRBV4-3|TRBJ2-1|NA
CASSQEGGGGRADEQFF
TGCGCCAGCAGCCAAGAAGGGGGGGGCGGGAGGGCCGATGAGCAGTTCTTC
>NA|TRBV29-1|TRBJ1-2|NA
CSAGSFGGYTF
TGCAGCGCCGGGTCATTTGGGGGCTACACCTTC
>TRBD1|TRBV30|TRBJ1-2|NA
CAWRGGGFDGYTF
TGTGCCTGGAGAGGGGGCGGCTTTGACGGCTACACCTTC
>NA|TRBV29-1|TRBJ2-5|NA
CSEGGTSALYF
TGCAGCGAAGGAGGGACCTCGGCTCTGTACTTC
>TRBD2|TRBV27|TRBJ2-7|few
CASSLYAGVRVDEQYF
TGTGCCAGCAGTTTATATGCGGGAGTAAGGGTTGACGAGCAGTACTTC
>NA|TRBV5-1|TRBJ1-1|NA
CASSLAPNTEAFF
TGCGCCAGCAGTCTAGCTCCGAACACTGAAGCTTTCTTT
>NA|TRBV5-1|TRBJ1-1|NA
CASSLVVSNTEAFF
TGCGCCAGCAGCTTGGTAGTCTCGAACACTGAAGCTTTCTTT
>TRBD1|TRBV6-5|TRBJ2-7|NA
CASHAGTGGPYEQYF
TGTGCCAGCCACGCCGGGACAGGGGGCCCCTACGAGCAGTACTTC
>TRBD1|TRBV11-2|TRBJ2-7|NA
CASSSGTGSYEQYF
TGTGCCAGCAGCTCCGGGACAGGTTCCTACGAGCAGTACTTC
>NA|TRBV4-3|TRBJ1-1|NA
CASSQDRILGQGEAFF
TGCGCCAGCAGCCAAGATAGAATACTGGGTCAGGGTGAAGCTTTCTTT
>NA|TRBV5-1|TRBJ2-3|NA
CASRLGGEADTQYF
TGCGCCAGCAGACTAGGGGGGGAGGCAGATACGCAGTATTTT
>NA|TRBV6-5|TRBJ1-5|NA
CASSKTGYSNQPQHF
TGTGCCAGCAGCAAGACAGGTTATAGCAATCAGCCCCAGCATTTT
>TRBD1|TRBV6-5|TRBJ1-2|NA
CASSEGTAGYTF
TGTGCCAGCAGTGAAGGGACAGCCGGCTACACCTTC
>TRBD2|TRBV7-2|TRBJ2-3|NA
CASSLARTSGRTDTQYF
TGTGCCAGCAGCTTAGCTAGGACTAGCGGGAGGACAGATACGCAGTATTTT
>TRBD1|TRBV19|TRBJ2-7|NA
CASSRPPGQGKPYEQYF
TGTGCCAGTAGTAGACCGCCCGGACAGGGAAAGCCCTACGAGCAGTACTTC
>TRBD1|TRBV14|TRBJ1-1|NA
CASSQGTARMNTEAFF
TGTGCCAGCAGCCAGGGGACAGCGAGGATGAACACTGAAGCTTTCTTT
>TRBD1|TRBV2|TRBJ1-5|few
CASSGDRLSNQPQHF
TGTGCCAGCAGTGGGGACAGGTTAAGCAATCAGCCCCAGCATTTT
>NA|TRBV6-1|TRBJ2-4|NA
CASSGTAATKNIQYF
TGTGCCAGCAGTGGAACAGCGGCGACAAAAAACATTCAGTACTTC
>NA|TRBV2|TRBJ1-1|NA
CASSDGDMNTEAFF
TGTGCCAGCAGTGATGGCGACATGAACACTGAAGCTTTCTTT
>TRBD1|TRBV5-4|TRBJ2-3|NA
CASSPSGTGGSDTQYF
TGTGCCAGCAGCCCCTCGGGGACAGGGGGATCAGATACGCAGTATTTT
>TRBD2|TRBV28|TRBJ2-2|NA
CASLGLAGVGELFF
TGTGCCAGCCTAGGACTAGCGGGAGTCGGGGAGCTGTTTTTT
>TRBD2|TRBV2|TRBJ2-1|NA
CASRQNSGRVTNEQFF
TGTGCCAGCAGGCAAAATAGCGGGAGGGTCACCAATGAGCAGTTCTTC
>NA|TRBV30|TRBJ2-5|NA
CAWRVGGGGETQYF
TGTGCCTGGAGAGTGGGGGGAGGTGGAGAGACCCAGTACTTC